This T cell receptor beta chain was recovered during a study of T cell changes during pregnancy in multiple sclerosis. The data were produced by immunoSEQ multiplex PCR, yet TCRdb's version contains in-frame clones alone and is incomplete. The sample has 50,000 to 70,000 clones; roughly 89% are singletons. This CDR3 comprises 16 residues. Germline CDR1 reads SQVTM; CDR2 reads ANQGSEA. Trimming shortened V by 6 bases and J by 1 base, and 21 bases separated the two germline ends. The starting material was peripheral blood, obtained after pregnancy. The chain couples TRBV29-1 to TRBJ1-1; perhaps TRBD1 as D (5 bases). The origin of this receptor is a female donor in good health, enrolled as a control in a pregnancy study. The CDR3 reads CSVRSHRLDRNTEAFF. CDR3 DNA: TGCAGCGTCCGATCCCACAGGTTGGATCGGAACACTGAAGCTTTCTTT.